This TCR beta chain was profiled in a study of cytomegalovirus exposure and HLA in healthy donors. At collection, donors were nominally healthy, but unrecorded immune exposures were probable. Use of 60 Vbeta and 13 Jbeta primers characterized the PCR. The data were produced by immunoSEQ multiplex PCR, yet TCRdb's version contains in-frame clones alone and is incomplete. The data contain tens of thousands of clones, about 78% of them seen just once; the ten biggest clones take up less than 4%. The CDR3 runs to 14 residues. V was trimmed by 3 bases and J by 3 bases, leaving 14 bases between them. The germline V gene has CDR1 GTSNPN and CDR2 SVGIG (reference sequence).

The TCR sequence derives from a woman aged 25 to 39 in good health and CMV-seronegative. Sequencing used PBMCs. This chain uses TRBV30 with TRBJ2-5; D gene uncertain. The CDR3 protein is CAWSIGVLEETQYF. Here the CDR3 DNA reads TGTGCCTGGAGCATAGGAGTCCTAGAAGAGACCCAGTACTTC.